A selection of T cell receptor beta chains follows, all from one sample in a study of blood T cell repertoires in COVID-19. The table came from immunoSEQ multiplex PCR; TCRdb's copy has only in-frame clones and leaves some out. The table records hundreds of thousands of clones, 86% of them present only once. Source material: peripheral blood. These receptors were taken from a young woman with active or convalescent COVID-19. The CDR3 runs from the conserved cysteine through the conserved F or W. The order of the fields is J gene, clone size, D gene, V gene, CDR3 protein, CDR3 DNA. D genes are given only for firm matches. Part of the rows lack a size; the others show once, few, many or a class for expanded clones.

J gene: TRBJ2-7
clone size: NA
D gene: NA
V gene: TRBV3-1/TRBV3-2
CDR3 protein: CASSQVVGGGQHEQYF
CDR3 DNA: TGTGCCAGCAGCCAGGTTGTTGGAGGGGGCCAGCACGAGCAGTACTTC

J gene: TRBJ2-7
clone size: NA
D gene: TRBD2
V gene: TRBV20-1
CDR3 protein: CSASRTSGGRLGVYEQYF
CDR3 DNA: TGCAGTGCTAGTCGGACTAGCGGGGGAAGGCTCGGGGTCTACGAGCAGTACTTC

J gene: TRBJ1-1
clone size: NA
D gene: NA
V gene: TRBV5-1
CDR3 protein: CASSLATGEAFF
CDR3 DNA: TGCGCCAGCAGCTTGGCAACGGGAGAAGCTTTCTTT

J gene: TRBJ1-2
clone size: NA
D gene: NA
V gene: TRBV6-1
CDR3 protein: CASSEDREPRGYTF
CDR3 DNA: TGTGCCAGCAGTGAAGACCGAGAACCTCGGGGCTACACCTTC

J gene: TRBJ2-1
clone size: NA
D gene: TRBD2
V gene: TRBV7-2
CDR3 protein: CASRGTSGRTQFF
CDR3 DNA: TGTGCCAGCAGGGGGACTAGCGGGAGGACTCAGTTCTTC

J gene: TRBJ1-5
clone size: NA
D gene: NA
V gene: TRBV13
CDR3 protein: CASNGGNQPQHF
CDR3 DNA: TGTGCCAGCAATGGAGGCAATCAGCCCCAGCATTTT

J gene: TRBJ2-1
clone size: NA
D gene: TRBD2
V gene: TRBV19
CDR3 protein: CASSIRTGGSGNEQFF
CDR3 DNA: TGTGCCAGTAGTATTAGGACGGGAGGTTCTGGGAATGAGCAGTTCTTC

J gene: TRBJ2-2
clone size: NA
D gene: TRBD2
V gene: TRBV20-1
CDR3 protein: CSASSVLAGEGDVGELFF
CDR3 DNA: TGCAGTGCTAGTTCAGTACTAGCGGGAGAAGGTGACGTCGGGGAGCTGTTTTTT

J gene: TRBJ1-1
clone size: NA
D gene: NA
V gene: TRBV25-1
CDR3 protein: CASRETTGRETEAFF
CDR3 DNA: TGTGCCAGCAGGGAAACCACAGGGCGTGAGACTGAAGCTTTCTTT

J gene: TRBJ1-1
clone size: NA
D gene: NA
V gene: TRBV19
CDR3 protein: CASRPPAGAGTEAFF
CDR3 DNA: TGTGCCAGTAGACCCCCCGCGGGGGCGGGCACTGAAGCTTTCTTT

J gene: TRBJ1-5
clone size: NA
D gene: TRBD1
V gene: TRBV20-1
CDR3 protein: CSASQGVGQPQHF
CDR3 DNA: TGCAGTGCTAGTCAGGGGGTAGGTCAGCCCCAGCATTTT

J gene: TRBJ1-2
clone size: NA
D gene: NA
V gene: TRBV11-2
CDR3 protein: CASSFGAVSTNYGYTF
CDR3 DNA: TGTGCCAGCAGCTTTGGGGCAGTCTCTACTAACTATGGCTACACCTTC

J gene: TRBJ2-1
clone size: NA
D gene: NA
V gene: TRBV4-2
CDR3 protein: CASSQEGGSYNEQFF
CDR3 DNA: TGTGCCAGCAGCCAAGAGGGGGGATCCTACAATGAGCAGTTCTTC

J gene: TRBJ2-2
clone size: few
D gene: NA
V gene: TRBV7-8
CDR3 protein: CASTHTGPGELFF
CDR3 DNA: TGTGCCAGCACACATACAGGGCCCGGGGAGCTGTTTTTT

J gene: TRBJ1-2
clone size: NA
D gene: NA
V gene: TRBV21-1
CDR3 protein: CASTPNPRDYGYTF
CDR3 DNA: TGTGCCAGCACCCCCAACCCCCGAGACTATGGCTACACCTTC

J gene: TRBJ2-7
clone size: NA
D gene: NA
V gene: TRBV5-5
CDR3 protein: CASSRDKYEQYF
CDR3 DNA: TGTGCCAGCAGCCGGGACAAGTACGAGCAGTACTTC

J gene: TRBJ1-2
clone size: NA
D gene: TRBD1
V gene: TRBV7-9
CDR3 protein: CASSLAVGTGSGYTF
CDR3 DNA: TGTGCCAGCAGCTTAGCAGTCGGGACAGGGAGCGGCTACACCTTC

J gene: TRBJ1-6
clone size: NA
D gene: NA
V gene: TRBV5-8
CDR3 protein: CASSLPGIASPLHF
CDR3 DNA: TGTGCCAGCAGCTTGCCGGGGATCGCTTCACCCCTCCACTTT

J gene: TRBJ1-2
clone size: few
D gene: TRBD1
V gene: TRBV5-4
CDR3 protein: CASSAGQGSLYGYTF
CDR3 DNA: TGTGCCAGCAGCGCGGGACAGGGCTCGTTGTATGGCTACACCTTC

J gene: TRBJ2-5
clone size: NA
D gene: NA
V gene: TRBV18
CDR3 protein: CASSPDSETQYF
CDR3 DNA: TGTGCCAGCTCACCAGACTCCGAGACCCAGTACTTC

J gene: TRBJ1-6
clone size: once
D gene: NA
V gene: TRBV2
CDR3 protein: CASSSDSYNSPLHF
CDR3 DNA: TGTGCCAGCAGTTCCGACAGCTATAATTCACCCCTCCACTTT

J gene: TRBJ2-5
clone size: NA
D gene: TRBD1
V gene: TRBV19
CDR3 protein: CASSIGTDLRETQYF
CDR3 DNA: TGTGCCAGTAGTATTGGGACAGACCTTCGAGAGACCCAGTACTTC

J gene: TRBJ1-1
clone size: NA
D gene: NA
V gene: TRBV7-6
CDR3 protein: CASSLAPAGVAEAFF
CDR3 DNA: TGTGCCAGCAGCTTAGCTCCTGCGGGGGTGGCTGAAGCTTTCTTT

J gene: TRBJ1-6
clone size: NA
D gene: NA
V gene: TRBV21-1
CDR3 protein: CASSKDGGPYNSPLHF
CDR3 DNA: TGTGCCAGCAGCAAAGATGGGGGCCCCTATAATTCACCCCTCCACTTT

J gene: TRBJ2-2
clone size: NA
D gene: TRBD1
V gene: TRBV7-9
CDR3 protein: CASSSRARDRNSNTGELFF
CDR3 DNA: TGTGCCAGCAGTTCCAGAGCCCGGGACAGAAACTCGAACACCGGGGAGCTGTTTTTT

J gene: TRBJ1-1
clone size: medium-sized
D gene: NA
V gene: TRBV27
CDR3 protein: CASSFGGLATEAFF
CDR3 DNA: TGTGCCAGCAGTTTCGGGGGGCTGGCCACTGAAGCTTTCTTT

J gene: TRBJ2-1
clone size: NA
D gene: TRBD2
V gene: TRBV11-2
CDR3 protein: CASSSAGSGGNNEQFF
CDR3 DNA: TGTGCCAGCAGCTCCGCCGGTAGCGGGGGCAACAATGAGCAGTTCTTC

J gene: TRBJ1-2
clone size: NA
D gene: TRBD1
V gene: TRBV9
CDR3 protein: CASSPGTGSGYGYTF
CDR3 DNA: TGTGCCAGCAGCCCCGGGACAGGGTCGGGGTATGGCTACACCTTC

J gene: TRBJ2-1
clone size: NA
D gene: TRBD2
V gene: TRBV18
CDR3 protein: CASSIGTSGNYNEQFF
CDR3 DNA: TGTGCCAGCTCTATAGGGACTAGCGGGAACTACAATGAGCAGTTCTTC

J gene: TRBJ2-1
clone size: NA
D gene: NA
V gene: TRBV4-1
CDR3 protein: CASTWTERSYNEQFF
CDR3 DNA: TGCGCCAGCACGTGGACTGAGCGGTCCTACAATGAGCAGTTCTTC

J gene: TRBJ1-1
clone size: NA
D gene: NA
V gene: TRBV19
CDR3 protein: CASSREPGGTEAFF
CDR3 DNA: TGTGCCAGTAGTAGGGAACCGGGGGGCACTGAAGCTTTCTTT

J gene: TRBJ1-2
clone size: NA
D gene: NA
V gene: TRBV27
CDR3 protein: CASRAGTSREDYGYTF
CDR3 DNA: TGTGCCAGCAGGGCGGGAACCTCCAGGGAGGACTATGGCTACACCTTC

J gene: TRBJ2-7
clone size: once
D gene: NA
V gene: TRBV7-9
CDR3 protein: CASSLEDTYYEQYF
CDR3 DNA: TGTGCCAGCAGCTTAGAGGACACCTACTACGAGCAGTACTTC

J gene: TRBJ2-2
clone size: NA
D gene: TRBD2
V gene: TRBV2
CDR3 protein: CASSETVAGANTGELFF
CDR3 DNA: TGTGCCAGCAGTGAAACGGTAGCGGGAGCGAACACCGGGGAGCTGTTTTTT

J gene: TRBJ1-1
clone size: NA
D gene: NA
V gene: TRBV7-6
CDR3 protein: CASSPRQTHEAFF
CDR3 DNA: TGTGCCAGCAGCCCGAGACAGACCCATGAAGCTTTCTTT

J gene: TRBJ2-1
clone size: once
D gene: TRBD2
V gene: TRBV10-3
CDR3 protein: CAISEGSGGYNEQFF
CDR3 DNA: TGTGCCATCAGTGAGGGTAGCGGGGGATACAATGAGCAGTTCTTC

J gene: TRBJ1-1
clone size: NA
D gene: NA
V gene: TRBV18
CDR3 protein: CASSGAGETEAFF
CDR3 DNA: TGTGCCAGCTCAGGTGCAGGGGAAACTGAAGCTTTCTTT

J gene: TRBJ2-7
clone size: NA
D gene: NA
V gene: TRBV18
CDR3 protein: CATSTLKALGLNEQYF
CDR3 DNA: TGTGCCACCTCGACATTAAAGGCGTTGGGCTTGAACGAGCAGTACTTC